This T cell receptor beta chain was obtained from a study of vaccination effects on CD4 cells after COVID-19. Cells that had been cultured for approximately eleven days were the source of isolated CD4+ T cells. Regarding this clone: Its antigen is as yet unknown.

TCRdb's copy holds only in-frame clones and misses some; the assay was immunoSEQ multiplex PCR. The table lists about 46,000 clones, around 74% of them singletons. This TCR derives from a human donor who had a prior SARS-CoV-2 infection. Sample: CD4+ T cells from PBMCs cultured without peptide, taken before COVID-19 vaccination.

CDR3 nucleotide sequence: TGTGCCAGCAGCCTACCCCTGGGGACGCAGTATTTT. It is translated as CASSLPLGTQYF. V and J are TRBV7-9 and TRBJ2-3, with no clear D. The V gene lost 5 bases and the J gene lost 9 bases, with 12 bases spanning the gap. This CDR3 contains 12 residues. CDR1 is SEHNR, CDR2 FQNEAQ, per germline (reference sequence).